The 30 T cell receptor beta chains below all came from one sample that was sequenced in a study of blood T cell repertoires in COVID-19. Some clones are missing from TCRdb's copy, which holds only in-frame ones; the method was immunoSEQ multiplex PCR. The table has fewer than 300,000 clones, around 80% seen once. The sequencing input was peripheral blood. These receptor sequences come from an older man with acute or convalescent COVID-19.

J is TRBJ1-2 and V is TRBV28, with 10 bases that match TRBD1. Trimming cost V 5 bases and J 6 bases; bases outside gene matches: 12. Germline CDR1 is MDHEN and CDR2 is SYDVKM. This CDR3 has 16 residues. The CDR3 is CASSQPGQGIFDGYTF. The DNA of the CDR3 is TGTGCCAGCAGTCAACCGGGACAGGGGATCTTTGATGGCTACACCTTC.

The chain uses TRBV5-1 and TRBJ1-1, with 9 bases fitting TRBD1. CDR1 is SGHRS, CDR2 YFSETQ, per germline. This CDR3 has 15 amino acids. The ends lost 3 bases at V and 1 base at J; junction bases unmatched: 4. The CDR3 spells CASSSRTGANTEAFF. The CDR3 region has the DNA TGCGCCAGCAGCTCCCGGACAGGGGCGAACACTGAAGCTTTCTTT.

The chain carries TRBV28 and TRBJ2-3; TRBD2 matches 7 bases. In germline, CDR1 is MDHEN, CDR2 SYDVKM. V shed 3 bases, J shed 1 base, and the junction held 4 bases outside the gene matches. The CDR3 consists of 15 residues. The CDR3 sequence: CASSFAGVGTDTQYF. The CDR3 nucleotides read TGTGCCAGCAGTTTCGCGGGGGTGGGCACAGATACGCAGTATTTT.

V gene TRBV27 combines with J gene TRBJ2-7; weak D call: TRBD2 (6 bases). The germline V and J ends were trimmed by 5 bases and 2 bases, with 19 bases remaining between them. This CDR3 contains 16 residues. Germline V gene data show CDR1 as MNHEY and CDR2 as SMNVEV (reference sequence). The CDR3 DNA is TGTGCCAGCAGTAGGGACTTGAGCGGGTCTACCTACGAGCAGTACTTC. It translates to CASSRDLSGSTYEQYF.

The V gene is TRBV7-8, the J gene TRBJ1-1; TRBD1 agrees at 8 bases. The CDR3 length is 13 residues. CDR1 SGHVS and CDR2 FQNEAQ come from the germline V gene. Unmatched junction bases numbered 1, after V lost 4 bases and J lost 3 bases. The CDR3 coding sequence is TGTGCCAGCAGCTGGGGACAGGACACTGAAGCTTTCTTT. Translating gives CASSWGQDTEAFF.

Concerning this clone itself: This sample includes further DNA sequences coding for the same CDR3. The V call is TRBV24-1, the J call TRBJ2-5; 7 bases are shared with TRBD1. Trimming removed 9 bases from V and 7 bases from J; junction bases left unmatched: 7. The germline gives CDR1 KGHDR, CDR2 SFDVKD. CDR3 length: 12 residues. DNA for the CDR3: TGTGCCACCGGGACAGACTTAGGGACCCAGTACTTC. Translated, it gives CATGTDLGTQYF.

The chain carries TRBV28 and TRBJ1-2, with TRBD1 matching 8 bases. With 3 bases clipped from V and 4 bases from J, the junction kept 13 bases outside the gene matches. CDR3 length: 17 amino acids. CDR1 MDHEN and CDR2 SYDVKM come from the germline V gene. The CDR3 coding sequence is TGTGCCAGCAGTTTGGGGGACAGGTCGCCTGCCGGCTATGGCTACACCTTC. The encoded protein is CASSLGDRSPAGYGYTF.

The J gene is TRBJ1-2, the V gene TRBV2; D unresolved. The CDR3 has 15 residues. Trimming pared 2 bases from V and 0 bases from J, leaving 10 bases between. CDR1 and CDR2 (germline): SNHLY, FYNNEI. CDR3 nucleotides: TGTGCCAGCAGTGAATTCCAGCGAGCTAACTATGGCTACACCTTC. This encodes CASSEFQRANYGYTF.

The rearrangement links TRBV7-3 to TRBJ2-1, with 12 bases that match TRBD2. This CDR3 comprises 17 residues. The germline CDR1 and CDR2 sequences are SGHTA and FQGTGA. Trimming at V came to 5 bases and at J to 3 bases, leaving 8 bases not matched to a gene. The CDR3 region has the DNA TGTGCCAGCAGCCCAACTAGCGGGAGGACAATCTACAATGAGCAGTTCTTC. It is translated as CASSPTSGRTIYNEQFF.

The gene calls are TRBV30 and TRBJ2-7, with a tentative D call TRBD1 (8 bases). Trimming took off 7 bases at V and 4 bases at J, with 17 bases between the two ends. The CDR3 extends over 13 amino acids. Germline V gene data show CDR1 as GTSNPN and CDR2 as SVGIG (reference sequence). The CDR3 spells CASTTGGEYEQYF. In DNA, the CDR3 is TGTGCCTCAACCACAGGGGGGGAGTACGAGCAGTACTTC.

The DNA of the CDR3 is TGCGCCAGCAGCTTTAGGGACACTTCCTACGAGCAGTACTTC. Translation: CASSFRDTSYEQYF. V gene TRBV5-1 combines with J gene TRBJ2-7; the D gene is possibly TRBD1 (6 bases). The V end was cut by 2 bases, the J end by 1 base, with 10 bases between. Germline values: CDR1 SGHRS, CDR2 YFSETQ. This CDR3 contains 14 residues.

CDR3 protein: CASSRWGTGLRANYGYTF. In DNA form, the CDR3 reads TGTGCCAGCAGCCGATGGGGGACAGGCCTACGAGCTAACTATGGCTACACCTTC. V usage is TRBV5-6 and J usage is TRBJ1-2; 8 positions agree with TRBD1. Germline V gene data show CDR1 as SGHDT and CDR2 as YYEEEE. CDR3 length: 18 amino acids. Trimming cost V 4 bases and J 0 bases; bases outside gene matches: 14.

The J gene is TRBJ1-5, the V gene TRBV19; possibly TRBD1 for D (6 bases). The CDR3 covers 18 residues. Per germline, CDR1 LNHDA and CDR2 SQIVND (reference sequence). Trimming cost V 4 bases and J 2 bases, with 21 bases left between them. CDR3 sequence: CASSSMGRGLLGNQPQHF. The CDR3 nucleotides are TGTGCCAGTAGTAGTATGGGCAGGGGCCTCTTGGGCAATCAGCCCCAGCATTTT.

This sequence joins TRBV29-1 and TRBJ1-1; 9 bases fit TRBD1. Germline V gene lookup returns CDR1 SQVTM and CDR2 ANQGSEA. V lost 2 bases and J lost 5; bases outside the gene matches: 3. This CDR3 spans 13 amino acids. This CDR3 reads CSVERQGGTEAFF. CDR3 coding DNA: TGCAGCGTTGAAAGACAGGGGGGTACTGAAGCTTTCTTT.

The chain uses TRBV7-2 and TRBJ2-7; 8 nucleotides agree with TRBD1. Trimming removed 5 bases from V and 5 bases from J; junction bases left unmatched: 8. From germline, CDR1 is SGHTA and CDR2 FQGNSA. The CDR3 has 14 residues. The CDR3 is CASSASQGAHEQYF. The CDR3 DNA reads TGTGCCAGCAGCGCCAGCCAGGGGGCCCACGAGCAGTACTTC.

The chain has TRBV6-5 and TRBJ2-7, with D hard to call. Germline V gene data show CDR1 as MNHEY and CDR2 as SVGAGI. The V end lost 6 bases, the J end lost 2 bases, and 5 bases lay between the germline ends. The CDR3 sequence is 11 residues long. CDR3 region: CASSQTYEQYF. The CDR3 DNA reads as TGTGCCAGCAGCCAAACCTACGAGCAGTACTTC.

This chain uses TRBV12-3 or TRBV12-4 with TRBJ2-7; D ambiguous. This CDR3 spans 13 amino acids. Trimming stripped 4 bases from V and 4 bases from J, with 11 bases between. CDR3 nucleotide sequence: TGTGCCAGCAGTTCCTCGACTGGGTACGAGCAGTACTTC. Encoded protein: CASSSSTGYEQYF.

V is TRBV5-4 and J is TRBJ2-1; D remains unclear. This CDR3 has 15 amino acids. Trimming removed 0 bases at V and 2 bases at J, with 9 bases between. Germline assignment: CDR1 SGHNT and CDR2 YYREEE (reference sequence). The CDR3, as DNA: TGTGCCAGCAGCTTGGAACGAGAGCCCTACAATGAGCAGTTCTTC. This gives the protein CASSLEREPYNEQFF.

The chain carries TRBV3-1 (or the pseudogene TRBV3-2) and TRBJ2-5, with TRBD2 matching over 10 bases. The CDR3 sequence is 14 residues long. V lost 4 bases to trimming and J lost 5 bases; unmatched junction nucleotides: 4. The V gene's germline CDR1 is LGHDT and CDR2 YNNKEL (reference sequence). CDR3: CASSPQLAGETQYF. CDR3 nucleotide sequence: TGTGCCAGCAGCCCTCAACTAGCGGGGGAGACCCAGTACTTC.

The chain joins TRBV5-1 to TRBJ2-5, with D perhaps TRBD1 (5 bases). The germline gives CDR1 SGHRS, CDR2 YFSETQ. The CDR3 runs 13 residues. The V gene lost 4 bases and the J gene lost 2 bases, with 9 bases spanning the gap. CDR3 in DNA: TGCGCCAGCAGCATCGGACAACAAGAGACCCAGTACTTC. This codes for CASSIGQQETQYF.

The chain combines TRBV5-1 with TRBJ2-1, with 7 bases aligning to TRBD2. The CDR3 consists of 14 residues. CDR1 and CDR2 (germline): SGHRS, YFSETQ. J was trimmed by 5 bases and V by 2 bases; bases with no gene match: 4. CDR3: CASSFQRGNNEQFF. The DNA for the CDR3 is TGCGCCAGCAGCTTCCAGCGGGGTAACAATGAGCAGTTCTTC.

The CDR3 here is CATSRGPTSGGYNEQFF. Here the CDR3 DNA reads TGTGCCACCAGCAGAGGACCGACTAGCGGGGGCTACAATGAGCAGTTCTTC. J is TRBJ2-1 and V is TRBV15; 12 bases agree with TRBD2. Germline CDR1 LNHNV, CDR2 YYDKDF (reference sequence). The V gene end was trimmed by 1 base and the J gene end by 3 bases; junction bases not matched to a gene: 4. This CDR3 spans 17 amino acids.

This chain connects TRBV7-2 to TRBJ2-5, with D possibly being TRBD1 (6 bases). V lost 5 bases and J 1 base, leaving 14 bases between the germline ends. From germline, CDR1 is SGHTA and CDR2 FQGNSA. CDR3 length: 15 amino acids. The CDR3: CASSHQWGPQETQYF. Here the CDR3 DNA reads TGTGCCAGCAGCCATCAATGGGGGCCCCAAGAGACCCAGTACTTC.

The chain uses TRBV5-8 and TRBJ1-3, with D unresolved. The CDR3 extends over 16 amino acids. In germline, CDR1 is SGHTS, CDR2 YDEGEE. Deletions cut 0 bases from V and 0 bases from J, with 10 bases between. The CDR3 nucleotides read TGTGCCAGCAGCTTGGTTTTGCAAGCCTCTGGAAACACCATATATTTT. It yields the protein CASSLVLQASGNTIYF.

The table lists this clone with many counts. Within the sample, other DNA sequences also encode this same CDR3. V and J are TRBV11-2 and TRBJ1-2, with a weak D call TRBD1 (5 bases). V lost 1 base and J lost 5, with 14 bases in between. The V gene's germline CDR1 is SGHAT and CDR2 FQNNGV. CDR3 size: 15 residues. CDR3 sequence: CASSLVPGWNYGYTF. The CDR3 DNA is TGTGCCAGCAGCTTAGTGCCAGGGTGGAATTATGGCTACACCTTC.

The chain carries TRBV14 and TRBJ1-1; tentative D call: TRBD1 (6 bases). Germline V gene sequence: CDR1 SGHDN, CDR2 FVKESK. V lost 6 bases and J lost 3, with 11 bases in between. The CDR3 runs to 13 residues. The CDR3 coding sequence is TGTGCCAGCAGGACAGGTTTTTACACTGAAGCTTTCTTT. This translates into CASRTGFYTEAFF. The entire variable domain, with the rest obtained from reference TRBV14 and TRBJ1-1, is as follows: EAGVTQFPSHSVIEKGQTVTLRCDPISGHDNLYWYRRVMGKEIKFLLHFVKESKQDESGMPNNRFLAERTGGTYSTLKVQPAELEDSGVYFCASRTGFYTEAFFGQGTRLTVV.

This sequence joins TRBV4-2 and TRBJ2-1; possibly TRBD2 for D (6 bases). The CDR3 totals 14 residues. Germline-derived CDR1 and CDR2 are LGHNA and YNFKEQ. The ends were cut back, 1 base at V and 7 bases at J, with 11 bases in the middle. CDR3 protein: CASSQGGSGNEQFF. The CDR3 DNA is TGTGCCAGCAGCCAAGGGGGTAGCGGAAATGAGCAGTTCTTC.

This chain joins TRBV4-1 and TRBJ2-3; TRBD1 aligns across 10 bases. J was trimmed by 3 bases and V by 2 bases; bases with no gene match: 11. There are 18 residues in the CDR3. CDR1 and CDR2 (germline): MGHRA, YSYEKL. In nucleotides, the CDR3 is TGCGCCAGCAGCCAAAGCGCCAGGGGACAGGGGTTTACAGATACGCAGTATTTT. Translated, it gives CASSQSARGQGFTDTQYF.

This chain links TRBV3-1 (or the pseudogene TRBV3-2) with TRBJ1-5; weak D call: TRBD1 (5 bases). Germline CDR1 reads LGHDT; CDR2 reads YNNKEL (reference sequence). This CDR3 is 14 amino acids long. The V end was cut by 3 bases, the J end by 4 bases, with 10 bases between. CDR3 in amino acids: CASSHGGRNQPQHF. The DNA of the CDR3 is TGTGCCAGCAGCCATGGGGGGAGGAATCAGCCCCAGCATTTT.

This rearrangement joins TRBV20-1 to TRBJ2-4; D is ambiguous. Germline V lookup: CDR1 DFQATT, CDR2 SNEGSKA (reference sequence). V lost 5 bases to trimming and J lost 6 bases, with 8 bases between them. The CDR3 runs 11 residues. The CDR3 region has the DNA TGCAGTGCTGGTACAGCAAACATTCAGTACTTC. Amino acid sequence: CSAGTANIQYF.